The source of this TCR beta chain is a study of PD-L1 blockade in urothelial cancer. Study-level background: Previous chemotherapy exposure amounted to 0 to 3 regimens for patients. Blood yielded a median of around 140,000 T cells per sample.

The germline gives CDR1 SGHVS, CDR2 FQNEAQ. V was cut by 0 bases and J by 4 bases, with 13 bases left in between. The CDR3 length is 15 residues. Profiling relied on immunoSEQ multiplex PCR, and the TCRdb table lists in-frame clones only, not all of them. The sample lists tens of thousands of clones; around 83% were seen once. Specimen: PBMCs, collected around atezolizumab (anti-PD-L1) treatment. V usage is TRBV7-8 and J usage is TRBJ2-7, with TRBD2 as a possible D gene (5 bases). This sequence originates from a man in his fifties or sixties with urothelial cancer. The CDR3 DNA reads TGTGCCAGCAGCTTAGCGAGAGGGCTTATGTACGAGCAGTACTTC. Its protein is CASSLARGLMYEQYF.